This T cell receptor (beta chain) stems from a study of monozygotic twins with inflammatory bowel disease. The CDR3 covers 13 residues. Germline CDR1 is MNHEY and CDR2 is SVGEGT. From its re-call of the 5' RACE reads, TCRdb lists each CDR3 protein once, without DNA. The repertoire table contains around 150,000 distinct CDR3 sequences. The specimen sequenced was blood. The clonotype was recovered from a human donor with ulcerative colitis or Crohn's disease, or a healthy co-twin of an affected twin (not recorded which). This sequence joins TRBV6-2 or TRBV6-3 and TRBJ2-7; the TRBD1 assignment by TCRdb is unverifiable without DNA. CDR3 sequence: CASSWDISYEQYF.